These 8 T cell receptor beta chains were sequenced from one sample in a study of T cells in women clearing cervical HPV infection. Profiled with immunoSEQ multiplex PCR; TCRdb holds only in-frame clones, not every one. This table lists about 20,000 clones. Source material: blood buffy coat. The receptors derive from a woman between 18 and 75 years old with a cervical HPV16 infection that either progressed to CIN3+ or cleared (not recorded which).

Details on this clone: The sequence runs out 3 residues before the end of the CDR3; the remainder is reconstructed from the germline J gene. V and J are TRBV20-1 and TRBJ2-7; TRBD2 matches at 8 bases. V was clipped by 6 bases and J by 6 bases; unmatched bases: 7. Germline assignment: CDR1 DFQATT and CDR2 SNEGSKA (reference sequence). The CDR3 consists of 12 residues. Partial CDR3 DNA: TGCAGTGCCGGGGGGGGCACGCGCGAG. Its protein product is CSAGGGTRE. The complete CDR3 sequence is CSAGGGTREQYF.

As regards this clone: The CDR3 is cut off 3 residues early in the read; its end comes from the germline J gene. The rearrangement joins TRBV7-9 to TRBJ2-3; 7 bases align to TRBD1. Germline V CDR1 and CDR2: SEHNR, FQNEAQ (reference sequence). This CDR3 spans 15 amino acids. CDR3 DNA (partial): TGTGCCAGCAGCTTAGGGACAGGATGGAATCAGCCG. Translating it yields CASSLGTGWNQP. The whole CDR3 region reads CASSLGTGWNQPQYF. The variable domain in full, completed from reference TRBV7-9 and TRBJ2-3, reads DTGVSQNPRHKITKRGQNVTFRCDPISEHNRLYWYRQTLGQGPEFLTYFQNEAQLEKSRLLSDRFSAERPKGSFSTLEIQRTEQGDSAMYLCASSLGTGWNQPQYFGPGTRLTVL.

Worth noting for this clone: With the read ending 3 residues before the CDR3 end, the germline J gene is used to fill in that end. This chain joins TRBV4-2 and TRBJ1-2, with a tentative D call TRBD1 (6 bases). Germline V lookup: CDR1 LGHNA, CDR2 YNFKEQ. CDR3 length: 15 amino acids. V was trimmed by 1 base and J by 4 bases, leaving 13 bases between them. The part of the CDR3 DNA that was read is TGTGCCAGCAGCCAAGGGACAGCTTCTAGCTATGGC. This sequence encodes CASSQGTASSYG. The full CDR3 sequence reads CASSQGTASSYGYTF.

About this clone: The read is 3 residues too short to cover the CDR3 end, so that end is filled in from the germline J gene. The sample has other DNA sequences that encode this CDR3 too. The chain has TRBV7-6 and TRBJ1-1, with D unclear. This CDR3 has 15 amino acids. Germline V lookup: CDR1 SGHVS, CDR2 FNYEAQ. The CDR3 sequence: CASSSVASGVETAFF. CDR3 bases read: TGTGCCAGCAGTTCCGTAGCTAGCGGGGTGGAGACC.

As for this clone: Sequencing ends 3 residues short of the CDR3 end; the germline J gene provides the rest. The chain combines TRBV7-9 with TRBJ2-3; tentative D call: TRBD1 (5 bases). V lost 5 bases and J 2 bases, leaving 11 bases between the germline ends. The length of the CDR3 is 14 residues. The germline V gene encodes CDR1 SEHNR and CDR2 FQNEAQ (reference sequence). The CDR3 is CASSQWGYTDTQYF. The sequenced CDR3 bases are TGTGCCAGCAGCCAATGGGGCTACACAGATACG.

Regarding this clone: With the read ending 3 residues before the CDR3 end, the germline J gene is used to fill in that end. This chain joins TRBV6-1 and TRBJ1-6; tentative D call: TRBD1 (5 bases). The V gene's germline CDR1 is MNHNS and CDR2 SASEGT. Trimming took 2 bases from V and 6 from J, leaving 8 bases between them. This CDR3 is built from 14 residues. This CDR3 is CASSETGFNSPLHF. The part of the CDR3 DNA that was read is TGTGCCAGCAGTGAAACAGGTTTTAATTCACCC.

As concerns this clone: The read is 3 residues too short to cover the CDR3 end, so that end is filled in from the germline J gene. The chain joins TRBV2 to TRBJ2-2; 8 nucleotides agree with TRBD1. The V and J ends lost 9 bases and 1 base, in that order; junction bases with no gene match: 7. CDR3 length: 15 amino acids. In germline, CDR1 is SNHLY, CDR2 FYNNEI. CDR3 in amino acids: CARSSRGLNTGELFF. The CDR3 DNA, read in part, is TGTGCCAGATCCTCCAGGGGGCTGAACACCGGGGAG.

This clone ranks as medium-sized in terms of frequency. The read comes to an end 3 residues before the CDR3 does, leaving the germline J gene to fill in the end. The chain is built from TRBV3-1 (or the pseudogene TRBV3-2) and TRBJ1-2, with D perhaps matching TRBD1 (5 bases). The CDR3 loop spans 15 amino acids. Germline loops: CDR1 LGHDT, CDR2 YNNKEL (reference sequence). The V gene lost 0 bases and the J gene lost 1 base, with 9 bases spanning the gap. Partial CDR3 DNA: TGTGCCAGCAGCCAAGATGGGGCGCTTAACTATGGC. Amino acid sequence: CASSQDGALNYG. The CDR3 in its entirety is CASSQDGALNYGYTF.